Included here is one T cell receptor (beta chain) sequence, with context. Antigen specificity is unknown. This may be a read error: a much more frequent sequence differs by one nucleotide. This record comes from a study of T cells in Graves' hyperthyroidism and ophthalmopathy. Study observations and caveats: Within blood appeared most thyroid clonotypes that had expanded above 0.001. The model predicted ophthalmopathy a median approximately 6.3 months before onset.

Clinical symptoms, serum thyroxine, TRAb, thyroid ultrasound and orbital computed tomography informed diagnoses. Fresh peripheral blood, more than 8 ml of it, supplied the PBMCs. Trimming cost V 8 bases and J 0 bases, with 10 bases left between them. Germline lookup yields CDR1 LNHNV and CDR2 YYDKDF (reference sequence). The CDR3 spans 14 residues. Researchers took RNA transcripts and amplified the TCR beta CDR3 regions from them. A set of HTBI primers served as the primers for a first-round RT-PCR of the TCR CDR3. Each CDR3 protein gets one entry after TCRdb re-called the multiplex PCR reads with MiXCR. The sample shows around 800,000 distinct CDR3 sequences, about two fifths of them seen only once.

Sample: blood. The V call is TRBV15, the J call TRBJ1-4; D gene ambiguous. The sequence was obtained from a man aged 18 to 29 with Graves' hyperthyroidism. The CDR3 DNA sequence: TGTGCCACCCGCCGGGAAGCAACTAATGAAAAACTGTTTTTT. Translated, it gives CATRREATNEKLFF.